These 10 T cell receptor beta chains were all obtained from the same sample, sequenced in a study of shared clonotypes between healthy human individuals. TCRdb's copy holds only in-frame clones and misses some; the assay was immunoSEQ multiplex PCR. Here the sample spans about 100,000 clones, roughly two thirds being singletons. Input material: memory CD8+ T cells sorted from blood. As for subset: CD45RO+ cells pooled with CCR7-negative TemRA cells. The receptors stem from a young woman in good health.

The chain couples TRBV7-2 to TRBJ2-7, with TRBD2 matching over 15 bases. V lost 0 bases, J lost 6 bases, and 6 bases stayed unmatched. Per germline, CDR1 SGHTA and CDR2 FQGNSA. This CDR3 has 17 residues. CDR3 DNA: TGTGCCAGCAGCTTAGCCGGGACTAGCGGGAGGCAGTCCGAGCAGTACTTC. Its protein is CASSLAGTSGRQSEQYF.

This clone showed up just once. The V gene is TRBV4-2, the J gene TRBJ2-2; 7 positions agree with TRBD2. This CDR3 has 14 amino acids. Per germline, CDR1 LGHNA and CDR2 YNFKEQ. J lost 3 bases, V lost 5 bases, and 3 bases had no gene match. The CDR3 spells CASSGRADTGELFF. As DNA, the CDR3 is TGTGCCAGCAGCGGGAGGGCCGACACCGGGGAGCTGTTTTTT.

This chain uses TRBV6-5 with TRBJ1-1; no definite D call. V gave up 5 bases and J gave up 2 bases, with 15 bases separating them. The CDR3 consists of 15 residues. Looked up from germline, CDR1 is MNHEY and CDR2 is SVGAGI. DNA of the CDR3: TGTGCCAGCAGTCTTACTGTAGGCAAAAACACTGAAGCTTTCTTT. Protein product: CASSLTVGKNTEAFF.

This clone appeared a few times. The CDR3 coding sequence is TGTGCCAGCAGTTTATCCGAAGGGGCTGAAGCTTTCTTT. This codes for CASSLSEGAEAFF. This chain joins TRBV27 and TRBJ1-1; D is perhaps TRBD1 (5 bases). This CDR3 region has 13 residues. V was cut by 0 bases and J by 6 bases, with 8 bases left in between. From germline, CDR1 is MNHEY and CDR2 SMNVEV (reference sequence).

This clone has only one observation. The chain uses TRBV27 and TRBJ2-6; 8 nucleotides line up with TRBD1. From germline, CDR1 is MNHEY and CDR2 SMNVEV (reference sequence). The J segment lost 3 bases and the V segment lost 5 bases, leaving 9 bases of the junction unmatched. The CDR3 loop spans 17 amino acids. The CDR3 bases are TGTGCCAGCAGTCGACGGGCAGGGGGCAATGGGGCCAACGTCCTGACTTTC. This sequence encodes CASSRRAGGNGANVLTF.

The rearrangement uses TRBV6-6 and TRBJ2-1; 7 nucleotides agree with TRBD1. The V gene's germline CDR1 is MNHNY and CDR2 SVGAGI (reference sequence). The CDR3 is 15 amino acids. V gave up 5 bases and J gave up 1 base; unmatched junction bases: 5. The CDR3 DNA is TGTGCCAGCAGTAATCAGGGGGAGTCCTACAATGAGCAGTTCTTC. The encoded protein is CASSNQGESYNEQFF.

Note on this clone: This sample also contains other DNA sequences that code for the same CDR3. J is TRBJ2-7 and V is TRBV28; 12 nucleotides align to TRBD2. The CDR3 sequence is 15 residues long. The germline gives CDR1 MDHEN, CDR2 SYDVKM. The trim removed 4 bases at V and 4 bases at J, leaving 5 bases unmatched. This CDR3 reads CASSSLAGGPYEQYF. Written as DNA, the CDR3 is TGTGCCAGCAGTTCTCTAGCGGGAGGGCCATACGAGCAGTACTTC.

The rearrangement joins TRBV7-8 to TRBJ1-5, with a tentative D call TRBD1 (6 bases). Looked up from germline, CDR1 is SGHVS and CDR2 is FQNEAQ. The CDR3 is 19 residues long. The V end was cut by 5 bases, the J end by 1 base, with 24 bases between. In nucleotides, the CDR3 is TGTGCCAGCAGCCCGAGGATGGTTGATGGACAGCAGAGCAATCAGCCCCAGCATTTT. Translation: CASSPRMVDGQQSNQPQHF.

The sample holds a few counts of this clone. J is TRBJ2-7 and V is TRBV1; the D segment call TRBD2 is taken from the table without a DNA check. TRBV1 corresponds to a pseudogene. The CDR3 runs to 15 residues. The CDR3 reads CTSSQALAGEGEQYF. As DNA, the CDR3 is TGCACCAGCAGCCAAGCTCTAGCGGGAGAGGGCGAGCAGTACTTC.

The chain joins TRBV27 to TRBJ2-3; tentatively, D is TRBD2 (5 bases). The ends were cut back, 6 bases at V and 1 base at J, with 14 bases in the middle. The CDR3 is 15 amino acids. Per germline, CDR1 MNHEY and CDR2 SMNVEV (reference sequence). The CDR3 sequence is CASSFLVGGTDTQYF. The CDR3 DNA reads TGTGCCAGCAGCTTCTTAGTCGGGGGCACAGATACGCAGTATTTT.